A single sample gave rise to the 24 T cell receptor beta chains below, sequenced in a study of blood T cell repertoires in COVID-19. Here immunoSEQ multiplex PCR was the method, and the copy in TCRdb shows in-frame clones only, minus some. Of around 150,000 clones listed, about 84% are singletons. Sequences were obtained from peripheral blood. These receptors all come from a woman older than 75 in a cohort sampled during active or convalescent COVID-19.

The V and J genes are TRBV6-5 and TRBJ2-5, with TRBD2 identical over 8 bases. The ends lost 7 bases at V and 2 bases at J; junction bases unmatched: 6. Germline CDR1 MNHEY, CDR2 SVGAGI. The length of the CDR3 is 14 residues. The CDR3 bases are TGTGCCAGCATGGCCGGGGGGGGGCAAGAGACCCAGTACTTC. Translated: CASMAGGGQETQYF.

This clone has a handful of counts. The rearrangement links TRBV6-5 to TRBJ2-7, with a possible D match to TRBD1 (5 bases). V dropped 1 base and J dropped 3 bases, with 10 bases sitting between them. This CDR3 is built from 14 residues. The germline CDR1 and CDR2 sequences are MNHEY and SVGAGI. CDR3 sequence (DNA): TGTGCCAGCAGTTACTTGGTGACAGTCTACGAGCAGTACTTC. Amino acids: CASSYLVTVYEQYF.

The gene calls are TRBV5-1 and TRBJ2-3; a weak D match, TRBD2 (6 bases). Germline V gene lookup returns CDR1 SGHRS and CDR2 YFSETQ. V gave up 4 bases and J gave up 5 bases, with 20 bases separating them. The CDR3 extends over 16 amino acids. The CDR3 DNA sequence: TGCGCCAGCAGCCGCCGGGACTCGGTAAGCGGAGATACGCAGTATTTT. It is translated as CASSRRDSVSGDTQYF.

V gene TRBV2 combines with J gene TRBJ1-3; a weak D match, TRBD1 (5 bases). CDR1 is SNHLY and CDR2 is FYNNEI in the germline V gene. Trimming took 6 bases from V and 4 from J, leaving 10 bases between them. The CDR3 length is 13 residues. CDR3: CASRGTAGNTIYF. CDR3 coding DNA: TGTGCCAGCAGGGGGACTGCAGGAAACACCATATATTTT.

The chain has TRBV6-1 and TRBJ1-1; 9 bases agree with TRBD1. Trimming took 6 bases from V and 10 from J; bases not matched to a gene: 9. The CDR3 sequence is 13 residues long. CDR1 MNHNS and CDR2 SASEGT come from the germline V gene. This CDR3 is CASSATGGAGAFF. The CDR3 DNA reads as TGTGCCAGCAGCGCAACAGGGGGCGCGGGAGCTTTCTTT.

The chain uses TRBV29-1 and TRBJ2-5; D gene uncertain. CDR3 length: 12 amino acids. The V end lost 4 bases, the J end lost 1 base, and 7 bases lay between the germline ends. Germline V lookup: CDR1 SQVTM, CDR2 ANQGSEA. This chain's CDR3 is CSVAPGQETQYF. The DNA for the CDR3 is TGCAGCGTTGCGCCAGGCCAAGAGACCCAGTACTTC. Full variable domain (missing parts from reference TRBV29-1 and TRBJ2-5): SAVISQKPSRDICQRGTSLTIQCQVDSQVTMMFWYRQQPGQSLTLIATANQGSEATYESGFVIDKFPISRPNLTFSTLTVSNMSPEDSSIYLCSVAPGQETQYFGPGTRLLVL.

The chain uses TRBV3-1 (or the pseudogene TRBV3-2) and TRBJ2-7, with a weak D call TRBD1 (6 bases). Trimming stripped 7 bases from V and 5 bases from J, with 12 bases between. Germline CDR1 LGHDT, CDR2 YNNKEL (reference sequence). This CDR3 comprises 12 residues. The CDR3 loop reads CASNNRVDEQYF. CDR3 DNA sequence: TGTGCCAGCAACAACAGGGTCGACGAGCAGTACTTC.

This clone was detected only a few times. The rearrangement joins TRBV19 to TRBJ2-1, with D tentatively TRBD2 (6 bases). This CDR3 contains 14 residues. Deletions cut 4 bases from V and 7 bases from J, with 14 bases between. Germline CDR1 LNHDA, CDR2 SQIVND (reference sequence). The CDR3 loop reads CASSTGLSRNEQFF. The DNA of the CDR3 is TGTGCCAGTAGTACGGGACTTAGCAGGAATGAGCAGTTCTTC. Complete variable domain (other parts from reference TRBV19 and TRBJ2-1): DGGITQSPKYLFRKEGQNVTLSCEQNLNHDAMYWYRQDPGQGLRLIYYSQIVNDFQKGDIAEGYSVSREKKESFPLTVTSAQKNPTAFYLCASSTGLSRNEQFFGPGTRLTVL.

The chain has TRBV6-1 and TRBJ1-5, with no clear D. The CDR3 spans 15 residues. V was pared by 2 bases and J by 3 bases, with 11 bases between. The germline V gene encodes CDR1 MNHNS and CDR2 SASEGT. The CDR3, as DNA: TGTGCCAGCAGTGAAAACGATTACTTCAATCAGCCCCAGCATTTT. Amino acid sequence: CASSENDYFNQPQHF.

The chain combines TRBV28 with TRBJ2-5; 12 nucleotides match TRBD2. Germline assignment: CDR1 MDHEN and CDR2 SYDVKM. The CDR3 extends over 13 amino acids. Trimming cost V 4 bases and J 11 bases; bases outside gene matches: 5. The CDR3 protein is CASSYLAGGPQYF. The CDR3 DNA reads as TGTGCCAGCAGTTATCTAGCGGGGGGGCCTCAGTACTTC.

This clone was seen only a few times. The chain couples TRBV6-6 to TRBJ2-7, with TRBD2 matching 9 bases. The CDR3 sequence is 15 residues long. Germline CDR1 is MNHNY and CDR2 is SVGAGI (reference sequence). V was clipped by 4 bases and J by 1 base; unmatched bases: 5. The DNA of the CDR3 is TGTGCCAGCAGTTCAGGAGCGGGGGGTTCCTACGAGCAGTACTTC. Protein: CASSSGAGGSYEQYF.

The chain links TRBV11-2 to TRBJ1-2; D is perhaps TRBD1 (5 bases). The V and J ends lost 5 bases and 4 bases respectively, with 17 bases between them. Per the germline V gene, CDR1 is SGHAT and CDR2 is FQNNGV. The CDR3 has 15 amino acids. The CDR3 protein is CASSRPRQQGYGYTF. For the CDR3, the DNA is TGTGCCAGCAGCCGACCCCGACAGCAAGGCTATGGCTACACCTTC.

The chain joins TRBV2 to TRBJ1-4; D unclear. Trimming took off 5 bases at V and 8 bases at J, with 9 bases between the two ends. CDR1 SNHLY and CDR2 FYNNEI come from the germline V gene. CDR3 size: 12 residues. In DNA form, the CDR3 reads TGTGCCAGCAGTACCATGGCAGAAAAACTGTTTTTT. It is translated as CASSTMAEKLFF.

The J gene is TRBJ2-5, the V gene TRBV24-1; D possibly corresponds to TRBD1 (5 bases). There are 13 residues in the CDR3. The V gene lost 5 bases and the J gene lost 1 base, with 7 bases spanning the gap. CDR1 is KGHDR and CDR2 is SFDVKD in the germline V gene. The CDR3 sequence: CATSGGSQETQYF. DNA of the CDR3: TGTGCCACCAGTGGGGGCAGCCAAGAGACCCAGTACTTC.

This chain joins TRBV19 and TRBJ2-1; 10 nucleotides match TRBD1. V lost 4 bases to trimming and J lost 5 bases; unmatched junction nucleotides: 5. The V gene's germline CDR1 is LNHDA and CDR2 SQIVND (reference sequence). The CDR3 is made up of 15 amino acids. The CDR3 is CASSTTGTGDNEQFF. The DNA of the CDR3 is TGTGCCAGTAGTACAACCGGGACAGGGGACAATGAGCAGTTCTTC.

This clone occurred once. The chain uses TRBV28 and TRBJ1-2; 8 bases are a match to TRBD1. The CDR3 has 14 residues. V dropped 2 bases and J dropped 6; count of bases not matched to a gene: 5. CDR1 is MDHEN, CDR2 SYDVKM, per germline. CDR3 DNA sequence: TGTGCCAGCAGTTTAGGGACAGGTCTTAATGGCTACACCTTC. It encodes CASSLGTGLNGYTF.

The chain uses TRBV3-1 (or the pseudogene TRBV3-2) and TRBJ2-7; D not certain. Germline assignment: CDR1 LGHDT and CDR2 YNNKEL (reference sequence). The V gene lost 0 bases and the J gene lost 0 bases, with 15 bases spanning the gap. The length of the CDR3 is 17 residues. CDR3 nucleotide sequence: TGTGCCAGCAGCCAAGATCTAAGCCCAGGCTACTCCTACGAGCAGTACTTC. Translation gives CASSQDLSPGYSYEQYF.

The chain joins TRBV7-9 to TRBJ2-2, with a possible D match to TRBD2 (7 bases). Trimming took off 3 bases at V and 6 bases at J, with 14 bases between the two ends. Germline loops: CDR1 SEHNR, CDR2 FQNEAQ (reference sequence). The CDR3 covers 15 residues. CDR3 coding DNA: TGTGCCAGCAGCTTGCAAGGGGGGGATGCCGGGGAGCTGTTTTTT. Translating it yields CASSLQGGDAGELFF. The full variable domain, in which reference TRBV7-9 and TRBJ2-2 provide the parts outside the CDR3, is DTGVSQNPRHKITKRGQNVTFRCDPISEHNRLYWYRQTLGQGPEFLTYFQNEAQLEKSRLLSDRFSAERPKGSFSTLEIQRTEQGDSAMYLCASSLQGGDAGELFFGEGSRLTVL.

The chain couples TRBV18 to TRBJ2-7; tentatively, D is TRBD2 (5 bases). Germline CDR1 and CDR2: KGHSH and LQKENI. The CDR3 runs to 11 residues. V shed 3 bases and J shed 7 bases, with 7 bases lying between them. CDR3 in DNA: TGTGCCAGCTCACCGTCGGGGGAGCAGTACTTC. Amino acid sequence: CASSPSGEQYF. The full variable domain, its missing parts supplied by reference TRBV18 and TRBJ2-7, is NAGVMQNPRHLVRRRGQEARLRCSPMKGHSHVYWYRQLPEEGLKFMVYLQKENIIDESGMPKERFSAEFPKEGPSILRIQQVVRGDSAAYFCASSPSGEQYFGPGTRLTVT.

This chain joins TRBV9 and TRBJ1-1, with D possibly being TRBD1 (6 bases). Between the trimmed V and J ends, which lost 3 bases and 1 base, there was a span of 7 bases. Germline V gene sequence: CDR1 SGDLS, CDR2 YYNGEE. There are 13 residues in the CDR3. The CDR3, as DNA: TGTGCCAGCAGCGCGACAGGGAACACTGAAGCTTTCTTT. Residues: CASSATGNTEAFF.

The sample holds one count of this clone. The V call is TRBV18, the J call TRBJ1-1, with D perhaps TRBD1 (6 bases). The V gene lost 3 bases and the J gene lost 1 base, with 9 bases spanning the gap. The CDR3 runs to 14 residues. The germline V gene encodes CDR1 KGHSH and CDR2 LQKENI. CDR3 bases: TGTGCCAGCTCACCGAACAGGGCGAACACTGAAGCTTTCTTT. Amino acid sequence: CASSPNRANTEAFF.

The chain combines TRBV27 with TRBJ2-1; perhaps TRBD2 as D (6 bases). Germline V gene data show CDR1 as MNHEY and CDR2 as SMNVEV (reference sequence). Trimming left V 2 bases short and J 7 bases short, with 15 bases between. There are 15 residues in the CDR3. CDR3 loop: CASSLGSGSFNEQFF. The CDR3 DNA reads as TGTGCCAGCAGTTTAGGGTCCGGGAGTTTTAATGAGCAGTTCTTC.

This clone has more than one count but fewer than ten. The chain is built from TRBV7-2 and TRBJ1-1; maybe TRBD1 (6 bases). CDR3 length equals 12 residues. V was trimmed by 6 bases and J by 5 bases, leaving 10 bases between them. Germline V CDR1 and CDR2: SGHTA, FQGNSA. In DNA form, the CDR3 reads TGTGCCAGCAGACTGACAGGTACTGAAGCTTTCTTT. Encoded protein: CASRLTGTEAFF. Based on the CDR3 plus reference TRBV7-2 and TRBJ1-1, the full variable domain is GAGVSQSPSNKVTEKGKDVELRCDPISGHTALYWYRQSLGQGLEFLIYFQGNSAPDKSGLPSDRFSAERTGGSVSTLTIQRTQQEDSAVYLCASRLTGTEAFFGQGTRLTVV.

The chain employs TRBV9 and TRBJ1-3, with TRBD1 matching over 8 bases. The V gene's germline CDR1 is SGDLS and CDR2 YYNGEE. The CDR3 is 16 residues long. V trimming: 3 bases; J trimming: 4 bases; junction bases outside the gene matches: 9. This CDR3 reads CASSATGEYRGNTIYF. The CDR3 bases are TGTGCCAGCAGCGCGACAGGGGAATATAGGGGAAACACCATATATTTT. Looking up the rest from reference TRBV9 and TRBJ1-3 gives the full variable domain: DSGVTQTPKHLITATGQRVTLRCSPRSGDLSVYWYQQSLDQGLQFLIQYYNGEERAKGNILERFSAQQFPDLHSELNLSSLELGDSALYFCASSATGEYRGNTIYFGEGSWLTVV.